The following is a T cell receptor beta chain sequence with its context. CD8 cells classed as naive were CD45RO-negative and positively selected for CCR7, excluding terminally differentiated effector memory CD45RA+ cells. Donors were Caucasian adults residing in Nashville, Tennessee, USA. This specimen comes from a study of shared clonotypes between healthy human individuals. The germline gives CDR1 SQVTM, CDR2 ANQGSEA. The CDR3 has 17 amino acids. V shed 4 bases and J 2 bases; nucleotides not matched to a gene: 6. Replicate PCRs from sorted subsets contained about 0.2 ug DNA, which is approximately 30,000 T cell genomes. Produced via immunoSEQ multiplex PCR; TCRdb's table is partial and in-frame only. The sample consists of 2 million to 2.5 million clones, roughly 91% of them appearing once.

This sequence originates from a man aged 18-30 years in good health. Some clones in this sample may be carry-over from other donors' samples. The chain combines TRBV29-1 with TRBJ2-3, with 16 positions matching TRBD2. The material sequenced was naive CD8+ T cells from PBMCs. As DNA, the CDR3 is TGCAGCGTTGCGGGGGGGACTAGCGGGAGGGCCACAGATACGCAGTATTTT. Protein: CSVAGGTSGRATDTQYF.